The 10 T cell receptor beta chains in this list originate from one sample, sequenced in a study of T cell responses to AZD1222 COVID-19 vaccine. Sequencing used immunoSEQ multiplex PCR; TCRdb keeps in-frame clones, though not all of them. The sample lists roughly 120,000 clones, just over 85% occurring once. Here the sequenced sample was peripheral blood, taken on day 0 of MenACWY control vaccination. These receptors were obtained from an adult in good health.

The genes are TRBV19 and TRBJ2-2, with 7 nucleotides matching TRBD2. Losses at the gene ends were 4 bases for V and 5 bases for J; bases not matched to a gene: 16. This CDR3 has 18 amino acids. Germline CDR1 reads LNHDA; CDR2 reads SQIVND (reference sequence). The CDR3 sequence is CASSRGLAAGEKTGELFF. CDR3 nucleotide sequence: TGTGCCAGTAGTAGGGGTTTAGCGGCGGGAGAAAAGACCGGGGAGCTGTTTTTT.

This chain links TRBV2 with TRBJ2-7; 10 bases are shared with TRBD1. This CDR3 spans 15 amino acids. Trimming removed 4 bases from V and 0 bases from J; junction bases left unmatched: 3. Germline CDR1 and CDR2: SNHLY and FYNNEI. DNA for the CDR3: TGTGCCAGCAGTGGAGGGACAGGGGCCTCCTACGAGCAGTACTTC. Protein: CASSGGTGASYEQYF.

In DNA, the CDR3 is TGTGCCAGCGGAATGAGGGAGGAGACTGAAGCTTTCTTT. Translated, it gives CASGMREETEAFF. The V and J genes are TRBV6-5 and TRBJ1-1; D gene unclear. The V end lost 8 bases, the J end lost 5 bases, and 15 bases lay between the germline ends. Germline CDR1 reads MNHEY; CDR2 reads SVGAGI. The CDR3 is 13 amino acids.

The chain employs TRBV6-5 and TRBJ2-1; 8 bases line up with TRBD1. The CDR3 consists of 14 residues. The V gene end was trimmed by 5 bases and the J gene end by 10 bases; junction bases not matched to a gene: 10. CDR1 and CDR2 from the germline V gene are MNHEY and SVGAGI. CDR3 sequence reads: CASSRVGTGREQFF. In DNA form, the CDR3 reads TGTGCCAGCAGTAGAGTAGGGACAGGTCGAGAGCAGTTCTTC.

This clone has a handful of counts. The chain recombines TRBV7-9 with TRBJ1-4, with D hard to call. This CDR3 has 14 residues. The germline V gene has CDR1 SEHNR and CDR2 FQNEAQ (reference sequence). V lost 1 base, J lost 8 bases, and 11 bases lay in between. CDR3 in amino acids: CASSLGGVAEKLFF. The CDR3 DNA follows: TGTGCCAGCAGCTTAGGTGGGGTAGCCGAAAAACTGTTTTTT.

This CDR3 reads CASSLTSTGGETQYF. In nucleotides, the CDR3 is TGTGCCAGCAGCTTAACGTCCACAGGGGGCGAGACCCAGTACTTC. The J gene is TRBJ2-5, the V gene TRBV7-3, with 9 bases that match TRBD1. The CDR3 runs 15 residues. Germline CDR1 SGHTA, CDR2 FQGTGA. With V trimmed by 0 bases and J by 5 bases, 4 bases remained unmatched.

The chain uses TRBV3-1 (or the pseudogene TRBV3-2) and TRBJ2-7; no clear D gene. Germline V CDR1 and CDR2: LGHDT, YNNKEL (reference sequence). Between the trimmed V and J ends, which lost 4 bases and 4 bases, there was a span of 11 bases. This CDR3 region has 13 residues. The CDR3 DNA follows: TGTGCCAGCAGCCGGCAGCAAGAATACGAGCAGTACTTC. This codes for CASSRQQEYEQYF.

This rearrangement joins TRBV2 to TRBJ1-1, with TRBD1 as a possible D gene (5 bases). The CDR3 has 15 residues. Germline CDR1 reads SNHLY; CDR2 reads FYNNEI. The V end lost 3 bases, the J end lost 10 bases, and 21 bases lay between the germline ends. CDR3 region: CASSDPPGGNEGAFF. Written as DNA, the CDR3 is TGTGCCAGCAGTGACCCGCCCGGGGGGAATGAGGGAGCTTTCTTT.

The chain couples TRBV28 to TRBJ1-2; no definite D call. V was cut by 3 bases and J by 8 bases, with 13 bases left in between. The CDR3 sequence is 13 residues long. Per germline, CDR1 MDHEN and CDR2 SYDVKM. The CDR3: CASSLQGRRGYTF. The CDR3, as DNA: TGTGCCAGCAGTTTGCAAGGGCGTAGAGGCTACACCTTC.

This sequence joins TRBV7-9 and TRBJ1-2, with D hard to call. V dropped 5 bases and J dropped 0 bases, with 7 bases sitting between them. The CDR3 is 13 amino acids. Germline CDR1 and CDR2: SEHNR and FQNEAQ (reference sequence). CDR3 DNA sequence: TGTGCCAGCAGCCCCTCTGCTAACTATGGCTACACCTTC. Translating it yields CASSPSANYGYTF.